This entry lists 17 T cell receptor beta chains sequenced from one sample in a study of CD8+CD57+ T cells in acquired aplastic anemia. An expansion of CD8+CD57+ cells by flow cytometry had been shown in patients chosen for sequencing. For CDR3 and TCR beta VDJ profiling, genomic DNA was the template used. Each CDR3 protein is one row after TCRdb ran MiXCR on the reads. The table has over 150,000 distinct CDR3 sequences, 71% seen once; the top ten hold approximately 48%. Sequencing was performed on sorted CD4+, CD8+, or CD8+CD57+ T cells (not recorded which) from PBMCs. These receptors were obtained from a human donor with aplastic anemia.

The chain combines TRBV20-1 with TRBJ1-1, with D possibly TRBD1 on 5 matching bases. Trimming took off 1 base at V and 0 bases at J, with 9 bases between the two ends. This CDR3 has 14 amino acids. The germline gives CDR1 DFQATT, CDR2 SNEGSKA (reference sequence). CDR3 protein: CSARVGAMNTEAFF. In DNA form, the CDR3 reads TGCAGTGCTAGAGTTGGGGCAATGAACACTGAAGCTTTCTTT.

The V gene is TRBV7-2, the J gene TRBJ2-4; 12 bases are shared with TRBD2. This CDR3 has 14 residues. V was pared by 4 bases and J by 7 bases, with 2 bases of the junction left unmatched. Germline values: CDR1 SGHTA, CDR2 FQGNSA. CDR3 DNA: TGTGCCAGCAGCTCCGGGACTAGCGGGAACATTCAGTACTTC. Its translation: CASSSGTSGNIQYF. Together with reference TRBV7-2 and TRBJ2-4, the CDR3 gives the full variable domain: GAGVSQSPSNKVTEKGKDVELRCDPISGHTALYWYRQSLGQGLEFLIYFQGNSAPDKSGLPSDRFSAERTGGSVSTLTIQRTQQEDSAVYLCASSSGTSGNIQYFGAGTRLSVL.

This rearrangement joins TRBV15 to TRBJ2-6; no definite D call. CDR1 and CDR2 (germline): LNHNV, YYDKDF (reference sequence). V lost 3 bases and J 1 base, leaving 10 bases between the germline ends. This CDR3 spans 16 amino acids. The CDR3 protein is CATSRGLGSGANVLTF. CDR3 sequence (DNA): TGTGCCACCAGCAGGGGGTTGGGGTCTGGGGCCAACGTCCTGACTTTC.

The chain is built from TRBV7-2 and TRBJ1-1; a possible D gene is TRBD1 (6 bases). This CDR3 has 14 residues. Between the trimmed V and J ends, which lost 6 bases and 4 bases, there was a span of 15 bases. Germline CDR1 and CDR2: SGHTA and FQGNSA. The CDR3 sequence is CASRIWGGGTEAFF. CDR3 nucleotides: TGTGCCAGCAGAATTTGGGGGGGCGGCACTGAAGCTTTCTTT. Variable domain in full (rest from reference TRBV7-2 and TRBJ1-1): GAGVSQSPSNKVTEKGKDVELRCDPISGHTALYWYRQSLGQGLEFLIYFQGNSAPDKSGLPSDRFSAERTGGSVSTLTIQRTQQEDSAVYLCASRIWGGGTEAFFGQGTRLTVV.

The CDR3 nucleotides read TGTGCCACCGCTAAGGAGCGCGGTGCCACAGATACGCAGTATTTT. Protein sequence: CATAKERGATDTQYF. The chain joins TRBV15 to TRBJ2-3; D ambiguous. This CDR3 comprises 15 residues. The V end lost 8 bases, the J end lost 2 bases, and 17 bases lay between the germline ends. Germline V CDR1 and CDR2: LNHNV, YYDKDF (reference sequence).

Note on this clonotype: The conserved final phenylalanine or tryptophan is absent from the CDR3, which likely points to a read error. V gene TRBV19 combines with J gene TRBJ1-5; TRBD1 is a possible D gene (5 bases). There are 14 residues in the CDR3. Trimming removed 3 bases at V and 12 bases at J, with 18 bases between. Germline V gives CDR1 LNHDA, CDR2 SQIVND (reference sequence). This chain's CDR3 is CASSMERGPRSQHS. The CDR3 DNA reads as TGTGCCAGTAGTATGGAGAGGGGTCCCAGAAGCCAGCATTCT.

The rearrangement links TRBV7-9 to TRBJ2-7; 8 bases map to TRBD1. Germline-derived CDR1 and CDR2 are SEHNR and FQNEAQ (reference sequence). V lost 4 bases to trimming and J lost 3 bases; unmatched junction nucleotides: 8. The CDR3 runs to 15 residues. Here the CDR3 reads CASSSKRDRYYEQYF. CDR3 in DNA: TGTGCCAGCAGCTCCAAAAGGGACAGGTACTACGAGCAGTACTTC. Full variable domain (remainder filled in from reference TRBV7-9 and TRBJ2-7): DTGVSQNPRHKITKRGQNVTFRCDPISEHNRLYWYRQTLGQGPEFLTYFQNEAQLEKSRLLSDRFSAERPKGSFSTLEIQRTEQGDSAMYLCASSSKRDRYYEQYFGPGTRLTVT.

The chain links TRBV19 to TRBJ2-2; the D gene is possibly TRBD1 (6 bases). The CDR3 has 14 residues. Trimming removed 6 bases at V and 1 base at J, with 9 bases between. In germline, CDR1 is LNHDA, CDR2 SQIVND (reference sequence). The CDR3 is CASSMTGNTGELFF. As DNA, the CDR3 is TGTGCCAGTAGCATGACAGGGAACACCGGGGAGCTGTTTTTT.

Written as DNA, the CDR3 is TGTGCCATCAGTGAGTCGACATATGCAGAGAACTATGGCTACACCTTC. Translating it yields CAISESTYAENYGYTF. The chain carries TRBV10-3 and TRBJ1-2; unclear D gene. The CDR3 contains 16 residues. The V end lost 0 bases, the J end lost 2 bases, and 13 bases lay between the germline ends. The germline V gene encodes CDR1 ENHRY and CDR2 SYGVKD.

This sequence joins TRBV5-1 and TRBJ1-2, with a weak D call TRBD1 (6 bases). Germline-derived CDR1 and CDR2 are SGHRS and YFSETQ. The CDR3 extends over 13 amino acids. V dropped 1 base and J dropped 8 bases, with 12 bases sitting between them. The CDR3 protein is CASSLTGKEGYTF. The CDR3 nucleotides are TGCGCCAGCAGCTTGACAGGGAAGGAGGGCTACACCTTC.

This clonotype was observed a single time. The gene calls are TRBV7-9 and TRBJ1-5; D is ambiguous. Trimming cost V 2 bases and J 3 bases, with 8 bases left between them. CDR1 and CDR2 from the germline V gene are SEHNR and FQNEAQ (reference sequence). The CDR3 loop spans 14 amino acids. CDR3 in DNA: TGTGCCAGCAGCTTATCGGCCACCAATCAGCCCCAGCATTTT. This translates into CASSLSATNQPQHF.

This chain connects TRBV14 to TRBJ2-5; 9 bases line up with TRBD1. The CDR3 is made up of 15 amino acids. From germline, CDR1 is SGHDN and CDR2 FVKESK. The ends lost 3 bases at V and 2 bases at J; junction bases unmatched: 4. In nucleotides, the CDR3 is TGTGCCAGCAGCCAGGGACAGGGCTCTCAAGAGACCCAGTACTTC. Protein sequence: CASSQGQGSQETQYF.

This clonotype was seen ten or more times. J is TRBJ2-1 and V is TRBV7-6, with D unresolved. Trimming took off 3 bases at V and 8 bases at J, with 8 bases between the two ends. The CDR3 has 12 residues. Per germline, CDR1 SGHVS and CDR2 FNYEAQ. The CDR3 region has the DNA TGTGCCAGCAGCTTCTTCGAGGATGAGCAGTTCTTC. It codes for CASSFFEDEQFF. Full variable domain (missing parts from reference TRBV7-6 and TRBJ2-1): GAGVSQSPRYKVTKRGQDVALRCDPISGHVSLYWYRQALGQGPEFLTYFNYEAQQDKSGLPNDRFSAERPEGSISTLTIQRTEQRDSAMYRCASSFFEDEQFFGPGTRLTVL.

The chain carries TRBV15 and TRBJ2-2, with 8 bases aligning to TRBD1. This CDR3 is 14 amino acids long. CDR1 and CDR2 from the germline V gene are LNHNV and YYDKDF (reference sequence). V lost 8 bases and J lost 7; bases outside the gene matches: 9. CDR3 sequence reads: CATRGQGTVGELFF. In DNA form, the CDR3 reads TGTGCCACCCGTGGACAGGGAACGGTCGGGGAGCTGTTTTTT. Full variable domain (remainder filled in from reference TRBV15 and TRBJ2-2): DAMVIQNPRYQVTQFGKPVTLSCSQTLNHNVMYWYQQKSSQAPKLLFHYYDKDFNNEADTPDNFQSRRPNTSFCFLDIRSPGLGDTAMYLCATRGQGTVGELFFGEGSRLTVL.

J is TRBJ1-6 and V is TRBV20-1; perhaps TRBD1 as D (5 bases). There are 15 residues in the CDR3. Germline V gives CDR1 DFQATT, CDR2 SNEGSKA (reference sequence). V lost 2 bases and J 7 bases, leaving 15 bases between the germline ends. The chain's CDR3 is CSARLPRDGNSPLHF. CDR3 nucleotide sequence: TGCAGTGCTAGACTCCCCCGGGACGGCAATTCACCCCTCCACTTT.

This chain links TRBV7-8 with TRBJ2-7, with a weak D call TRBD2 (7 bases). The CDR3 consists of 16 residues. Germline lookup yields CDR1 SGHVS and CDR2 FQNEAQ. Trimming shortened V by 5 bases and J by 3 bases, and 20 bases separated the two germline ends. The CDR3 DNA reads as TGTGCCAGCAGCCGACTAACGGGGGGACACCTCTACGAGCAGTACTTC. Its translation is CASSRLTGGHLYEQYF. Using reference TRBV7-8 and TRBJ2-7 for the parts outside the CDR3, the full variable domain is GAGVSQSPRYKVAKRGQDVALRCDPISGHVSLFWYQQALGQGPEFLTYFQNEAQLDKSGLPSDRFFAERPEGSVSTLKIQRTQQEDSAVYLCASSRLTGGHLYEQYFGPGTRLTVT.

The genes are TRBV20-1 and TRBJ2-3, with TRBD2 identical over 9 bases. CDR1 DFQATT and CDR2 SNEGSKA come from the germline V gene (reference sequence). CDR3 length: 19 amino acids. The trim removed 3 bases at V and 6 bases at J, leaving 22 bases unmatched. CDR3 loop: CSASPLASGDYNEQDTQYF. CDR3 nucleotides: TGCAGTGCTAGCCCCCTAGCTAGCGGGGACTACAATGAGCAGGATACGCAGTATTTT.